The 16 T cell receptor beta chains presented below share a single source sample, sequenced in a study of T cells in Graves' hyperthyroidism and ophthalmopathy. RNA transcripts yielded amplified TCR beta CDR3 regions. Initially, a first-round RT-PCR of the TCR CDR3 employed the HTBI primer set. In TCRdb, the multiplex PCR reads were re-called with MiXCR into one record per CDR3 protein. The table lists hundreds of thousands of distinct CDR3 sequences, about 13% of them singletons. The sample consisted of blood. These receptors originate from a middle-aged woman with Graves' ophthalmopathy.

This clonotype occurred a few times. This chain links TRBV30 with TRBJ1-2; D unclear. Germline CDR1 is GTSNPN and CDR2 is SVGIG (reference sequence). V dropped 3 bases and J dropped 10 bases, with 12 bases sitting between them. The CDR3 is 11 residues long. The CDR3 protein is CAWRGPVLYTF. DNA of the CDR3: TGTGCCTGGAGGGGCCCCGTCCTCTACACCTTC.

This clonotype was counted at least ten times. The V gene is TRBV6-1, the J gene TRBJ1-2, with a tentative D call TRBD1 (5 bases). The CDR3 length is 15 residues. V shed 2 bases and J shed 3 bases, with 13 bases lying between them. CDR1 MNHNS and CDR2 SASEGT come from the germline V gene. The CDR3 nucleotides read TGTGCCAGCAGTGAATATGGGGGGGTTGACTATGGCTACACCTTC. Translating gives CASSEYGGVDYGYTF.

Details on this clonotype: A much bigger clone sits one base away, suggesting this may be a read error. The chain is built from TRBV20-1 and TRBJ2-5; possible D gene TRBD2, 5 bases. The length of the CDR3 is 12 residues. CDR1 and CDR2 (germline): DFQATT, SNEGSKA (reference sequence). Deletions cut 3 bases from V and 9 bases from J, with 14 bases between. In DNA form, the CDR3 reads TGCAGTGCTAGGGGAGTTGAGGAGGCCCAGTACTTC. Amino acid sequence: CSARGVEEAQYF.

This clonotype was seen many times. The chain has TRBV19 and TRBJ2-7; a possible D gene is TRBD2 (5 bases). The CDR3 runs 12 residues. CDR1 and CDR2 (germline): LNHDA, SQIVND (reference sequence). V lost 3 bases and J 6 bases, leaving 9 bases between the germline ends. DNA for the CDR3: TGTGCCAGTAGTATCCTAGAGGGCGAGCAGTACTTC. Protein sequence: CASSILEGEQYF.

Only a few counts were recorded for this clonotype. The chain has TRBV29-1 and TRBJ1-1, with D possibly being TRBD1 (6 bases). The ends were cut back, 7 bases at V and 8 bases at J, with 20 bases in the middle. This CDR3 region has 13 residues. The germline V gene has CDR1 SQVTM and CDR2 ANQGSEA. The DNA for the CDR3 is TGCAGCGCCCGCGGGGGGGGGGGCGAGGAAGCTTTCTTT. Protein sequence: CSARGGGGEEAFF.

This clonotype occurred a few times. The rearrangement joins TRBV20-1 to TRBJ1-6; no definite D call. CDR1 is DFQATT, CDR2 SNEGSKA, per germline (reference sequence). The CDR3 is 14 amino acids. DNA for the CDR3: TGCAGCGCACGCCGGGCGGCCCCCCATTCACCCCTCCACTTT. Its protein is CSARRAAPHSPLHF.

This clonotype has a count of ten or more. The V gene is TRBV28, the J gene TRBJ2-1; maybe TRBD2 (5 bases). Germline loops: CDR1 MDHEN, CDR2 SYDVKM. This CDR3 region has 17 residues. The V end lost 1 base, the J end lost 1 base, and 14 bases lay between the germline ends. CDR3: CASSLFPGYSSYNEQFF. For the CDR3, the DNA is TGTGCCAGCAGTTTATTCCCGGGGTACAGTTCCTACAATGAGCAGTTCTTC.

This clonotype was seen at least ten times. The rearrangement uses TRBV10-3 and TRBJ2-5; 12 bases align to TRBD2. The V segment lost 2 bases and the J segment 5 bases; nucleotides outside the gene matches: 6. This CDR3 spans 16 amino acids. CDR1 and CDR2 (germline): ENHRY, SYGVKD. The CDR3 here is CAISEVGLAGMETQYF. CDR3 sequence (DNA): TGTGCCATCAGTGAGGTTGGACTAGCGGGGATGGAGACCCAGTACTTC.

This clonotype appeared many times. V usage is TRBV25-1 and J usage is TRBJ2-7; tentatively, D is TRBD1 or TRBD2 (6 bases each). CDR1 and CDR2 (germline): MGHDK, SYGVNS. V gave up 4 bases and J gave up 3 bases, with 13 bases separating them. The CDR3 consists of 14 residues. This CDR3 is CASSAGGGGYEQYF. The CDR3 DNA reads TGTGCCAGCAGTGCAGGCGGAGGGGGCTACGAGCAGTACTTC.

The CDR3 DNA follows: TGTGCCAGTAGTATAAGGGAACAGCCGATATCGGGAGGCTACACCTTC. Protein: CASSIREQPISGGYTF. The gene calls are TRBV19 and TRBJ1-2; no reliable D call. V lost 2 bases and J lost 8, with 21 bases in between. The CDR3 spans 16 residues. Germline CDR1 and CDR2: LNHDA and SQIVND (reference sequence).

The chain has TRBV5-6 and TRBJ1-1, with D hard to call. From germline, CDR1 is SGHDT and CDR2 YYEEEE. V was cut by 1 base and J by 0 bases, with 10 bases left in between. This CDR3 has 15 residues. CDR3 loop: CASSLQPTMNTEAFF. The CDR3, as DNA: TGTGCCAGCAGCTTGCAACCTACCATGAACACTGAAGCTTTCTTT. Supplemented by reference TRBV5-6 and TRBJ1-1, the full variable domain reads DAGVTQSPTHLIKTRGQQVTLRCSPKSGHDTVSWYQQALGQGPQFIFQYYEEEERQRGNFPDRFSGHQFPNYSSELNVNALLLGDSALYLCASSLQPTMNTEAFFGQGTRLTVV.

This clonotype was detected ten times or more. This chain uses TRBV24-1 with TRBJ2-5, with 7 bases identical to TRBD2. The CDR3 has 16 residues. The trim removed 5 bases at V and 4 bases at J, leaving 12 bases unmatched. Germline CDR1 KGHDR, CDR2 SFDVKD. The CDR3 spells CATSVTSPGGGETQYF. CDR3 DNA sequence: TGTGCCACCAGTGTTACAAGTCCCGGCGGGGGAGAGACCCAGTACTTC.

The chain is built from TRBV20-1 and TRBJ2-1; 12 bases match TRBD2. Trimming took 0 bases from V and 8 from J; bases not matched to a gene: 5. The CDR3 loop spans 15 amino acids. The germline gives CDR1 DFQATT, CDR2 SNEGSKA (reference sequence). CDR3 sequence reads: CSAREPSGRADEQFF. DNA for the CDR3: TGCAGTGCTAGAGAGCCTAGCGGGAGGGCCGATGAGCAGTTCTTC.

V is TRBV5-6 and J is TRBJ2-3; D not certain. The CDR3 length is 13 residues. V was pared by 4 bases and J by 2 bases, with 8 bases between. Germline CDR1 is SGHDT and CDR2 is YYEEEE. CDR3 nucleotide sequence: TGTGCCAGCAGCGGTCATTCCACAGATACGCAGTATTTT. Protein sequence: CASSGHSTDTQYF.

The rearrangement uses TRBV7-2 and TRBJ2-1; possible D gene TRBD2, 7 bases. The germline CDR1 and CDR2 sequences are SGHTA and FQGNSA. This CDR3 is 16 amino acids long. Trimming took 3 bases from V and 3 from J, leaving 15 bases between them. CDR3: CASSLGAASGYNEQFF. The CDR3 coding sequence is TGTGCCAGCAGCTTGGGGGCGGCTAGCGGCTACAATGAGCAGTTCTTC.

This clonotype was counted many times. The rearrangement links TRBV2 to TRBJ1-2; D uncertain. The CDR3 has 13 amino acids. CDR1 and CDR2 (germline): SNHLY, FYNNEI. V lost 6 bases to trimming and J lost 0 bases, with 8 bases between them. The CDR3 spells CASSADTNYGYTF. The CDR3 DNA reads TGTGCCAGCAGCGCCGACACTAACTATGGCTACACCTTC. Full variable domain (missing parts from reference TRBV2 and TRBJ1-2): EPEVTQTPSHQVTQMGQEVILRCVPISNHLYFYWYRQILGQKVEFLVSFYNNEISEKSEIFDDQFSVERPDGSNFTLKIRSTKLEDSAMYFCASSADTNYGYTFGSGTRLTVV.